The 30 T cell receptor beta chains reported below all come from one sample, sequenced in a study of a mutant IDH1 vaccine in newly diagnosed glioma. Using immunoSEQ multiplex PCR, the repertoire was profiled, and TCRdb retains in-frame clones only, with some absent. The repertoire has about 60,000 clones, 86% of them found once; the top ten carry about 1.6%. Time point: week 35, safety follow-up. The study gave 300 ug of mutant IDH1 20-mer peptide per vaccine dose, with topical imiquimod. Their cognate antigens are unknown. The sample in question was PBMCs, obtained from a glioma patient whose treatment included an IDH1 peptide vaccine. All receptors come from a man aged 40-49 years with glioma.

CDR3 nucleotide sequence: TGTGCCATCATGGACCGCGACAAGGGATCGAATGGCTACACCTTC. This translates into CAIMDRDKGSNGYTF. V and J are TRBV10-3 and TRBJ1-2; D is unclear. The germline V gene encodes CDR1 ENHRY and CDR2 SYGVKD. This CDR3 spans 15 amino acids. The V end lost 7 bases, the J end lost 6 bases, and 21 bases lay between the germline ends.

The chain combines TRBV15 with TRBJ1-2; D is undetermined. CDR1 and CDR2 from the germline V gene are LNHNV and YYDKDF (reference sequence). The V and J ends lost 5 bases and 8 bases respectively, with 24 bases between them. The CDR3 is made up of 16 amino acids. CDR3 coding DNA: TGTGCCACCAGCTGGGGAACCGCCAACTGGAAGGAGGGCTACACCTTC. As protein: CATSWGTANWKEGYTF.

This chain links TRBV5-1 with TRBJ2-3, with 9 nucleotides matching TRBD2. The V gene end was trimmed by 2 bases and the J gene end by 4 bases; junction bases not matched to a gene: 5. From germline, CDR1 is SGHRS and CDR2 YFSETQ. CDR3 size: 15 residues. CDR3 bases: TGCGCCAGCAGCTTTCGAGCGGGAGGCCCAGATACGCAGTATTTT. Amino acids: CASSFRAGGPDTQYF.

The chain carries TRBV7-8 and TRBJ2-7; perhaps TRBD2 as D (6 bases). Germline lookup yields CDR1 SGHVS and CDR2 FQNEAQ. V dropped 5 bases and J dropped 0 bases, with 14 bases sitting between them. The CDR3 is 15 amino acids. The CDR3 DNA reads as TGTGCCAGCAGCAGTGATAGCGGATTCTCCTACGAGCAGTACTTC. This encodes CASSSDSGFSYEQYF.

This chain uses TRBV4-2 with TRBJ2-6, with D unresolved. Deletions cut 1 base from V and 4 bases from J, with 8 bases between. Germline lookup yields CDR1 LGHNA and CDR2 YNFKEQ. This CDR3 comprises 15 residues. The CDR3 DNA reads as TGTGCCAGCAGCCAAGGGCGGCCCGGGGCCAACGTCCTGACTTTC. The encoded protein is CASSQGRPGANVLTF.

V and J are TRBV6-1 and TRBJ1-2; D is uncertain. The ends were cut back, 6 bases at V and 4 bases at J, with 15 bases in the middle. CDR1 and CDR2 (germline): MNHNS, SASEGT. The CDR3 loop spans 14 amino acids. This chain's CDR3 is CASRPELAAYGYTF. As DNA, the CDR3 is TGTGCCAGCAGGCCGGAGCTAGCCGCCTATGGCTACACCTTC.

This CDR3 is CASSGGTRETGEQYF. The CDR3 DNA reads as TGCGCCAGCAGCGGAGGGACTAGGGAAACGGGCGAGCAGTACTTC. The V gene is TRBV5-1, the J gene TRBJ2-7; TRBD2 aligns across 8 bases. V shed 4 bases, J shed 6 bases, and the junction held 12 bases outside the gene matches. In germline, CDR1 is SGHRS, CDR2 YFSETQ. CDR3 length: 15 residues.

V is TRBV5-6 and J is TRBJ1-2, with D perhaps TRBD1 (5 bases). Trimming took off 4 bases at V and 2 bases at J, with 9 bases between the two ends. The CDR3 has 13 residues. Germline V gives CDR1 SGHDT, CDR2 YYEEEE. The CDR3 reads CASSLGHNYGYTF. As DNA, the CDR3 is TGTGCCAGCAGCCTGGGGCACAACTATGGCTACACCTTC.

This clone was found once. The CDR3 is CASRKPERNNEQFF. DNA of the CDR3: TGTGCCAGCAGGAAACCTGAACGGAACAATGAGCAGTTCTTC. The rearrangement uses TRBV5-4 and TRBJ2-1; D is unresolved. The CDR3 spans 14 residues. Trimming left V 5 bases short and J 5 bases short, with 14 bases between. Germline V gene lookup returns CDR1 SGHNT and CDR2 YYREEE (reference sequence).

This clone was recorded only once. The rearrangement joins TRBV5-1 to TRBJ1-4; D gene unclear. CDR3 size: 16 residues. Trimming took 4 bases from V and 0 from J, leaving 13 bases between them. Germline CDR1 SGHRS, CDR2 YFSETQ. This CDR3 is CASSPRVATTNEKLFF. Here the CDR3 DNA reads TGCGCCAGCAGCCCTCGGGTCGCCACAACTAATGAAAAACTGTTTTTT. The full variable domain, in which reference TRBV5-1 and TRBJ1-4 provide the parts outside the CDR3, is KAGVTQTPRYLIKTRGQQVTLSCSPISGHRSVSWYQQTPGQGLQFLFEYFSETQRNKGNFPGRFSGRQFSNSRSEMNVSTLELGDSALYLCASSPRVATTNEKLFFGSGTQLSVL.

This sequence joins TRBV19 and TRBJ2-7; 7 bases agree with TRBD2. V trimming: 1 base; J trimming: 0 bases; junction bases outside the gene matches: 6. The CDR3 length is 16 residues. Germline CDR1 LNHDA, CDR2 SQIVND (reference sequence). Here the CDR3 reads CASSIGVASGSYEQYF. CDR3 bases: TGTGCCAGTAGTATAGGCGTGGCTAGCGGCTCCTACGAGCAGTACTTC.

The chain employs TRBV27 and TRBJ2-4; D call uncertain. V lost 6 bases and J 0 bases, leaving 6 bases between the germline ends. Germline V gene lookup returns CDR1 MNHEY and CDR2 SMNVEV (reference sequence). This CDR3 contains 13 residues. CDR3 amino acids: CASSPLAKNIQYF. As DNA, the CDR3 is TGTGCCAGCAGCCCCCTAGCCAAAAACATTCAGTACTTC.

The chain recombines TRBV19 with TRBJ2-4, with a possible D match to TRBD2 (7 bases). Per germline, CDR1 LNHDA and CDR2 SQIVND (reference sequence). The CDR3 is 15 amino acids. The ends were cut back, 4 bases at V and 6 bases at J, with 16 bases in the middle. In nucleotides, the CDR3 is TGTGCCAGTAGTAATCTCGGGGGGCTCCCAAACATTCAGTACTTC. This sequence encodes CASSNLGGLPNIQYF.

The chain links TRBV25-1 to TRBJ2-7; D could derive from TRBD1 or TRBD2 (6 bases each). This CDR3 has 14 residues. Trimming removed 3 bases from V and 6 bases from J, with 15 bases in between. The germline CDR1 and CDR2 sequences are MGHDK and SYGVNS. The CDR3 loop is CASSDGGTSREQYF. CDR3 bases: TGTGCCAGCAGTGACGGGGGCACTTCACGCGAGCAGTACTTC.

The rearrangement joins TRBV2 to TRBJ2-3, with 16 bases matching TRBD2. After removal of 5 bases from V and 2 bases from J, the junction contained 13 bases not matched to a gene. The germline CDR1 and CDR2 sequences are SNHLY and FYNNEI. The CDR3 loop spans 20 amino acids. CDR3 nucleotide sequence: TGTGCCAGCAGTCTCTCGGGACTAGCGGGAGGGGCAGGGAACACAGATACGCAGTATTTT. Amino acids: CASSLSGLAGGAGNTDTQYF. The full variable domain, in which reference TRBV2 and TRBJ2-3 provide the parts outside the CDR3, is EPEVTQTPSHQVTQMGQEVILRCVPISNHLYFYWYRQILGQKVEFLVSFYNNEISEKSEIFDDQFSVERPDGSNFTLKIRSTKLEDSAMYFCASSLSGLAGGAGNTDTQYFGPGTRLTVL.

The chain uses TRBV14 and TRBJ2-5; D unclear. From germline, CDR1 is SGHDN and CDR2 FVKESK. V dropped 0 bases and J dropped 6 bases, with 5 bases sitting between them. CDR3 size: 12 residues. CDR3: CASSQDRQTQYF. The CDR3 bases are TGTGCCAGCAGCCAAGATAGGCAGACCCAGTACTTC.

This chain uses TRBV5-4 with TRBJ2-5; 8 bases match TRBD1. Germline values: CDR1 SGHNT, CDR2 YYREEE (reference sequence). The CDR3 covers 15 residues. The V and J ends lost 0 bases and 5 bases, in that order; junction bases with no gene match: 6. CDR3 sequence (DNA): TGTGCCAGCAGCTTGGGCAGGGGGCGATTGGAGACCCAGTACTTC. It codes for CASSLGRGRLETQYF.

This chain connects TRBV2 to TRBJ2-5; D gene uncertain. CDR3 length: 13 residues. The germline gives CDR1 SNHLY, CDR2 FYNNEI. V was trimmed by 10 bases and J by 2 bases, leaving 14 bases between them. The CDR3 sequence: CATQRPPQETQYF. The CDR3 DNA reads as TGTGCCACCCAAAGACCGCCGCAAGAGACCCAGTACTTC.

The rearrangement links TRBV10-3 to TRBJ2-3; D gene uncertain. Germline CDR1 is ENHRY and CDR2 is SYGVKD. Trimming pared 3 bases from V and 3 bases from J, leaving 4 bases between. The CDR3 covers 12 residues. CDR3 protein: CAISDVTDTQYF. CDR3 sequence (DNA): TGTGCCATCAGTGACGTGACAGATACGCAGTATTTT.

This clone was seen only once. The junction differs from germline at one of its ends, possibly a read error. The chain uses TRBV7-2 and TRBJ2-4; D is uncertain. Looked up from germline, CDR1 is SGHTA and CDR2 is FQGNSA. CDR3 length equals 13 residues. The CDR3 protein is CASSLGVTLGASF. The CDR3 region has the DNA TGTGCCAGCAGCTTAGGAGTTACCCTCGGAGCAAGCTTC.

V and J are TRBV11-3 and TRBJ2-7; the D is unclear. Germline V gene sequence: CDR1 SGHNT, CDR2 YENEEA. Trimming removed 1 base from V and 2 bases from J, with 3 bases in between. This CDR3 comprises 12 residues. The CDR3 DNA reads as TGTGCCAGCAGCTTAGGGGCCTACGAGCAGTACTTC. This encodes CASSLGAYEQYF. Filled out from reference TRBV11-3 and TRBJ2-7, the complete variable domain reads EAGVVQSPRYKIIEKKQPVAFWCNPISGHNTLYWYLQNLGQGPELLIRYENEEAVDDSQLPKDRFSAERLKGVDSTLKIQPAELGDSAVYLCASSLGAYEQYFGPGTRLTVT.

The chain is built from TRBV19 and TRBJ1-1; a possible D gene is TRBD1 (6 bases). Germline CDR1 and CDR2: LNHDA and SQIVND (reference sequence). The CDR3 runs 15 residues. V lost 6 bases and J 3 bases, leaving 17 bases between the germline ends. Here the CDR3 reads CASSLRGRGHTEAFF. The CDR3 coding sequence is TGTGCCAGTAGCCTCCGGGGCAGGGGCCACACTGAAGCTTTCTTT.

The chain uses TRBV2 and TRBJ1-5, with a possible D match to TRBD1 (5 bases). Trimming removed 5 bases from V and 6 bases from J, with 17 bases in between. The CDR3 runs to 15 residues. Germline CDR1 SNHLY, CDR2 FYNNEI. The CDR3 here is CASSPVGRMGQPQHF. Written as DNA, the CDR3 is TGTGCCAGCAGTCCTGTGGGGCGTATGGGTCAGCCCCAGCATTTT.

In this sample, this clone turned up once. This rearrangement joins TRBV6-5 to TRBJ2-7; no definite D call. CDR1 and CDR2 from the germline V gene are MNHEY and SVGAGI. V dropped 8 bases and J dropped 1 base, with 12 bases sitting between them. This CDR3 contains 13 residues. The CDR3 sequence is CASCRTDSYEQYF. DNA of the CDR3: TGTGCCAGCTGCCGGACGGATTCCTACGAGCAGTACTTC.

CDR3 residues: CASSRQASPQETQYF. Written as DNA, the CDR3 is TGTGCCAGCAGCCGACAGGCATCCCCCCAAGAGACCCAGTACTTC. The J gene is TRBJ2-5, the V gene TRBV9; D possibly corresponds to TRBD1 (6 bases). Trimming took 4 bases from V and 1 from J, leaving 14 bases between them. Germline CDR1 is SGDLS and CDR2 is YYNGEE. CDR3 length: 15 residues.

The genes are TRBV4-3 and TRBJ2-6, with D possibly matching TRBD2 (5 bases). V was shortened by 4 bases and J by 2 bases, with 18 bases between the two germline ends. This CDR3 has 18 amino acids. Germline CDR1 reads LGHNA; CDR2 reads YSLEER. Here the CDR3 reads CASSPSSLSGTGANVLTF. The CDR3 DNA sequence: TGCGCCAGCAGCCCTTCTAGCCTCTCTGGGACTGGGGCCAACGTCCTGACTTTC.

V usage is TRBV28 and J usage is TRBJ1-2; 8 bases fit TRBD1. Germline V CDR1 and CDR2: MDHEN, SYDVKM. V gave up 6 bases and J gave up 7 bases; unmatched junction bases: 7. CDR3 length: 13 residues. The CDR3 DNA reads as TGTGCCAGCAGCTTGGACAGGGTGGCTGGCTACACCTTC. Its protein is CASSLDRVAGYTF.

CDR3 in amino acids: CASSVRGSHEQYF. The CDR3 coding sequence is TGCGCCAGCAGCGTGAGGGGGTCCCACGAGCAGTACTTC. This chain uses TRBV5-1 with TRBJ2-7, with D possibly matching TRBD1 (6 bases). V lost 4 bases to trimming and J lost 5 bases, with 13 bases between them. The V gene's germline CDR1 is SGHRS and CDR2 YFSETQ. This CDR3 contains 13 residues.

This rearrangement joins TRBV6-5 to TRBJ1-2; 7 bases are shared with TRBD1. V dropped 0 bases and J dropped 2; count of bases not matched to a gene: 3. The CDR3 consists of 15 residues. Germline CDR1 MNHEY, CDR2 SVGAGI. CDR3 coding DNA: TGTGCCAGCAGTTACTCGTCAGGGGGGAACTATGGCTACACCTTC. Protein sequence: CASSYSSGGNYGYTF.

This chain links TRBV6-1 with TRBJ2-7; 9 bases align to TRBD2. CDR1 is MNHNS and CDR2 is SASEGT in the germline V gene. This CDR3 is 15 amino acids long. Trimming at V came to 6 bases and at J to 6 bases, leaving 12 bases not matched to a gene. Here the CDR3 reads CASRLLAGEGAEQYF. The CDR3 DNA follows: TGTGCCAGCAGATTACTAGCGGGTGAGGGTGCCGAGCAGTACTTC.